Presented here are 13 T cell receptor beta chains from one specimen sequenced in a study of cytomegalovirus exposure and HLA in healthy donors. Researchers ran the PCR with 60 Vbeta and 13 Jbeta primers. Sequenced by immunoSEQ multiplex PCR; TCRdb stores in-frame clones only, minus some. The sample data list under 200,000 clones. Sequencing used PBMCs. The source of these receptors is a young man in good health and CMV-seronegative.

This chain uses TRBV7-5 with TRBJ2-1; the table names TRBD2, a call not compared with the DNA. TRBV7-5 is shown as a pseudogene. CDR3 size: 15 residues. The CDR3 region has the DNA TGTGTCAGAAGCTTAACTAGCGGGAGATCGGATGAGCAGTTCTTC. Its translation is CVRSLTSGRSDEQFF.

The chain couples TRBV7-6 to TRBJ1-1; TRBD1 aligns across 7 bases. CDR1 and CDR2 from the germline V gene are SGHVS and FNYEAQ. The CDR3 is 12 amino acids. The J segment lost 5 bases and the V segment lost 6 bases, leaving 3 bases of the junction unmatched. DNA for the CDR3: TGTGCCAGCAGTCGACAGGGTACTGAAGCTTTCTTT. Translation: CASSRQGTEAFF. The whole variable domain, filled in from reference TRBV7-6 and TRBJ1-1, reads GAGVSQSPRYKVTKRGQDVALRCDPISGHVSLYWYRQALGQGPEFLTYFNYEAQQDKSGLPNDRFSAERPEGSISTLTIQRTEQRDSAMYRCASSRQGTEAFFGQGTRLTVV.

The chain is built from TRBV7-9 and TRBJ1-1; possible D gene TRBD1, 6 bases. This CDR3 is 13 amino acids long. From germline, CDR1 is SEHNR and CDR2 FQNEAQ (reference sequence). V was cut by 5 bases and J by 3 bases, with 10 bases left in between. The CDR3 nucleotides are TGTGCCAGCAGCAGGGGGAAGGACACTGAAGCTTTCTTT. This sequence encodes CASSRGKDTEAFF. The whole variable domain, remainder taken from reference TRBV7-9 and TRBJ1-1, is DTGVSQNPRHKITKRGQNVTFRCDPISEHNRLYWYRQTLGQGPEFLTYFQNEAQLEKSRLLSDRFSAERPKGSFSTLEIQRTEQGDSAMYLCASSRGKDTEAFFGQGTRLTVV.

This chain joins TRBV9 and TRBJ2-3; 10 positions match TRBD2. CDR3 length: 15 residues. Germline trimming cut 4 bases from V and 1 base from J; bases unmatched to any gene: 3. CDR1 SGDLS and CDR2 YYNGEE come from the germline V gene. CDR3 sequence (DNA): TGTGCCAGCAGCCCGGGGACTAGCGGCACAGATACGCAGTATTTT. It is translated as CASSPGTSGTDTQYF.

The V call is TRBV5-6, the J call TRBJ2-2; D not resolved. Germline V gene data show CDR1 as SGHDT and CDR2 as YYEEEE. The CDR3 has 13 residues. Trimming shortened V by 2 bases and J by 7 bases, and 9 bases separated the two germline ends. As DNA, the CDR3 is TGTGCCAGCAGCTTACCTACGGTCGGGGAGCTGTTTTTT. The encoded protein is CASSLPTVGELFF. Using reference TRBV5-6 and TRBJ2-2 for the parts outside the CDR3, the full variable domain is DAGVTQSPTHLIKTRGQQVTLRCSPKSGHDTVSWYQQALGQGPQFIFQYYEEEERQRGNFPDRFSGHQFPNYSSELNVNALLLGDSALYLCASSLPTVGELFFGEGSRLTVL.

The chain recombines TRBV7-6 with TRBJ2-3; no clear D gene. The ends were cut back, 2 bases at V and 6 bases at J, with 6 bases in the middle. This CDR3 has 12 amino acids. Germline V gene lookup returns CDR1 SGHVS and CDR2 FNYEAQ. CDR3 loop: CASSLYFDTQYF. The CDR3 DNA reads as TGTGCCAGCAGCTTATATTTTGATACGCAGTATTTT.

The V gene is TRBV18, the J gene TRBJ2-3; 14 bases fit TRBD2. The germline V gene encodes CDR1 KGHSH and CDR2 LQKENI. This CDR3 is built from 19 residues. The V and J ends lost 6 bases and 3 bases, in that order; junction bases with no gene match: 14. The chain's CDR3 is CASSPSGTSGRIGTDTQYF. The DNA of the CDR3 is TGTGCCAGCTCCCCATCAGGGACTAGCGGGAGAATTGGAACAGATACGCAGTATTTT.

V gene TRBV10-3 combines with J gene TRBJ1-2; tentative D call: TRBD1 (6 bases). The V and J ends lost 3 bases and 2 bases respectively, with 10 bases between them. The CDR3 runs to 14 residues. Germline-derived CDR1 and CDR2 are ENHRY and SYGVKD. CDR3 in DNA: TGTGCCATCAGTGAAGACAGGACCAACTATGGCTACACCTTC. Its protein is CAISEDRTNYGYTF.

J is TRBJ2-5 and V is TRBV4-1; 11 bases align to TRBD2. V lost 1 base, J lost 2 bases, and 9 bases stayed unmatched. Germline V gives CDR1 MGHRA, CDR2 YSYEKL. The CDR3 extends over 18 amino acids. The DNA of the CDR3 is TGCGCCAGCAGCCAAGGGCTAGCGGGAGGCTCGGAGCAAGAGACCCAGTACTTC. It is translated as CASSQGLAGGSEQETQYF.

The chain couples TRBV5-1 to TRBJ2-7, with TRBD2 matching 7 bases. Trimming at V came to 1 base and at J to 6 bases, leaving 7 bases not matched to a gene. This CDR3 region has 14 residues. Germline values: CDR1 SGHRS, CDR2 YFSETQ. The CDR3 sequence is CASSLYREDGEQYF. For the CDR3, the DNA is TGCGCCAGCAGCTTGTACCGGGAGGATGGCGAGCAGTACTTC.

The J gene is TRBJ1-1, the V gene TRBV5-1, with D unclear. This CDR3 has 14 amino acids. V was pared by 1 base and J by 1 base, with 8 bases between. Germline assignment: CDR1 SGHRS and CDR2 YFSETQ. CDR3 DNA sequence: TGCGCCAGCAGCTTGACGGGGAGGAACACTGAAGCTTTCTTT. Amino acid sequence: CASSLTGRNTEAFF.

This chain links TRBV19 with TRBJ2-7, with D unclear. Trimming removed 3 bases at V and 1 base at J, with 25 bases between. In germline, CDR1 is LNHDA, CDR2 SQIVND (reference sequence). The CDR3 is 19 residues long. The CDR3 protein is CASSIQMSEWSALSYEQYF. CDR3 coding DNA: TGTGCCAGTAGTATCCAGATGTCAGAGTGGAGTGCACTTTCCTACGAGCAGTACTTC.

The chain has TRBV4-2 and TRBJ1-3; D ambiguous. Trimming left V 4 bases short and J 0 bases short, with 16 bases between. The germline V gene has CDR1 LGHNA and CDR2 YNFKEQ. The CDR3 consists of 17 residues. This CDR3 is CASSPRSRGNSGNTIYF. The CDR3 DNA reads as TGTGCCAGCAGCCCGAGGTCCCGCGGCAACTCTGGAAACACCATATATTTT.